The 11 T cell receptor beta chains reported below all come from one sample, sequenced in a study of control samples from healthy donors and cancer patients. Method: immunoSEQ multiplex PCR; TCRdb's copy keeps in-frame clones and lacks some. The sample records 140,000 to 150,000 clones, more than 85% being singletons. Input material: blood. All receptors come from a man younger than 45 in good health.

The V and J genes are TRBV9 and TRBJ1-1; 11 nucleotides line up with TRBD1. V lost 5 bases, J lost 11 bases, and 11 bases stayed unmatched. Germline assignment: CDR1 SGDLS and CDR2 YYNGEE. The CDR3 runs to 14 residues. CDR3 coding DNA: TGTGCCAGCAGTCCCGTCCCGGGACAGGGGGGGGCTTTCTTT. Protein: CASSPVPGQGGAFF.

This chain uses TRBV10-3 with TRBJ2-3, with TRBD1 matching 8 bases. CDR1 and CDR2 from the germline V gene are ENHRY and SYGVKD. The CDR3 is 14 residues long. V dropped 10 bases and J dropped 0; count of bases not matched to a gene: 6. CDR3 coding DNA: TGTGCCACTACCCGACAGGGGAGCACAGATACGCAGTATTTT. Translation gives CATTRQGSTDTQYF.

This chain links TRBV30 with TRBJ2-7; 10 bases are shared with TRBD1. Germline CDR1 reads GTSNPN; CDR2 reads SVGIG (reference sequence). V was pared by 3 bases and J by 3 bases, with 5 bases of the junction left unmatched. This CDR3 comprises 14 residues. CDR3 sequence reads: CAWRSGTGDYEQYF. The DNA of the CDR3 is TGTGCCTGGAGATCCGGGACAGGGGACTACGAGCAGTACTTC.

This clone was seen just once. CDR3 protein: CASRRDGTDTQYF. CDR3 coding DNA: TGTGCCAGCAGACGGGACGGCACAGATACGCAGTATTTT. The chain is built from TRBV6-5 and TRBJ2-3; D tentatively reads TRBD1 or TRBD2 (5 bases each). The germline gives CDR1 MNHEY, CDR2 SVGAGI. This CDR3 comprises 13 residues. V dropped 6 bases and J dropped 1 base, with 8 bases sitting between them.

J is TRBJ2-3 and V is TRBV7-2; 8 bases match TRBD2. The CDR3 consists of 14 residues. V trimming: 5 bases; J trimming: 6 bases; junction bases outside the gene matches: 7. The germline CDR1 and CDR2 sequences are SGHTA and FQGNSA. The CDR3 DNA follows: TGTGCCAGCAGCCTTTATAGCGGGGCGGATACGCAGTATTTT. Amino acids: CASSLYSGADTQYF.

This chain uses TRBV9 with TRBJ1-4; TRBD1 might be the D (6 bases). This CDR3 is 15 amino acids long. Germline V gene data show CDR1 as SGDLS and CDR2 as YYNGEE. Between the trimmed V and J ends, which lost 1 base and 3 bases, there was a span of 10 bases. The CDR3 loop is CASSVWGHSNEKLFF. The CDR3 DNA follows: TGTGCCAGCAGCGTATGGGGACATTCTAATGAAAAACTGTTTTTT.

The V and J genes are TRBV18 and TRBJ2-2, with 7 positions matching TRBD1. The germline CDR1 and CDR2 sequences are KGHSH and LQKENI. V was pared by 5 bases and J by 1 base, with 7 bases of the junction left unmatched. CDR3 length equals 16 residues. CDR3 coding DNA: TGTGCCAGCTCATTCCGGACAGGCTTGAACACCGGGGAGCTGTTTTTT. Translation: CASSFRTGLNTGELFF.

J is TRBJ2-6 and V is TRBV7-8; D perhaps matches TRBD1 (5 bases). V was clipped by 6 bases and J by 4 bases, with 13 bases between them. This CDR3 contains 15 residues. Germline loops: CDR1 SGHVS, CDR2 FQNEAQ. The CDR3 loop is CASSSQESGANVLTF. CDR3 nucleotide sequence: TGTGCCAGCAGTTCACAGGAATCAGGGGCCAACGTCCTGACTTTC.

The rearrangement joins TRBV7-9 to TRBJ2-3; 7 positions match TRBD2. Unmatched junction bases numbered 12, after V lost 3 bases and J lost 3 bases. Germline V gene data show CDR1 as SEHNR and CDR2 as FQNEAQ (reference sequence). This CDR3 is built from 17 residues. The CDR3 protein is CASSFVLSGGGTDTQYF. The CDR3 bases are TGTGCCAGCAGCTTCGTACTTTCGGGGGGAGGGACAGATACGCAGTATTTT.

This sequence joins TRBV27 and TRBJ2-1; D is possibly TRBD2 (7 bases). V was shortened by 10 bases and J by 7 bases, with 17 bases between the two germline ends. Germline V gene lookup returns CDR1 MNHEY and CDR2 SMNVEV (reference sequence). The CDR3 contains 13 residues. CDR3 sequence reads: CATISKGGNEQFF. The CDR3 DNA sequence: TGTGCCACCATCTCTAAGGGGGGGAATGAGCAGTTCTTC.

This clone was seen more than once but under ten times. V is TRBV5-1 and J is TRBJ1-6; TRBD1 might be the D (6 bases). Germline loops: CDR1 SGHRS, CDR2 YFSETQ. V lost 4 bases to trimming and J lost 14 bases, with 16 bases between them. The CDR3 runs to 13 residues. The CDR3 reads CASSILQGGALHF. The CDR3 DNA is TGCGCCAGCAGCATCCTACAGGGAGGAGCCCTCCACTTT.